A single sample gave rise to the 9 T cell receptor beta chains below, sequenced in a study of PD-1 blockade in classical Hodgkin lymphoma. Regarding time point: cycle 4 day 1 (C4D1), after six to seven weeks of nivolumab. Every patient had relapsed following autologous stem cell transplantation, and cohorts differed in brentuximab vedotin exposure. Profiling relied on immunoSEQ multiplex PCR, and the TCRdb table lists in-frame clones only, not all of them. The table includes around 50,000 clones, about 76% detected once. Sequenced here: peripheral blood mononuclear cells (PBMCs), sampled before the fourth cycle of nivolumab. The receptors stem from a human donor with classical Hodgkin lymphoma.

The chain is built from TRBV29-1 and TRBJ2-5; the D call may be TRBD1 or TRBD2 (5 bases each). Per germline, CDR1 SQVTM and CDR2 ANQGSEA. The CDR3 has 12 amino acids. Trimming took off 7 bases at V and 4 bases at J, with 13 bases between the two ends. The DNA for the CDR3 is TGCAGCGGAACTAGGGGCGGAGAGACCCAGTACTTC. This gives the protein CSGTRGGETQYF.

The genes are TRBV27 and TRBJ2-5, with unresolved D. V lost 3 bases to trimming and J lost 3 bases, with 14 bases between them. The CDR3 consists of 15 residues. CDR1 is MNHEY and CDR2 is SMNVEV in the germline V gene (reference sequence). CDR3 region: CASSLLEYGKETQYF. CDR3 coding DNA: TGTGCCAGCAGTTTGCTCGAGTACGGAAAAGAGACCCAGTACTTC.

The CDR3: CASSWGGGFDEQYF. CDR3 nucleotides: TGTGCCAGCAGTTGGGGGGGAGGGTTCGACGAGCAGTACTTC. The gene calls are TRBV27 and TRBJ2-7, with 7 positions matching TRBD2. The CDR3 has 14 residues. The J segment lost 5 bases and the V segment lost 4 bases, leaving 8 bases of the junction unmatched. Per the germline V gene, CDR1 is MNHEY and CDR2 is SMNVEV (reference sequence).

The chain carries TRBV19 and TRBJ1-2; a possible D gene is TRBD1 (6 bases). CDR1 is LNHDA and CDR2 is SQIVND in the germline V gene (reference sequence). V was trimmed by 6 bases and J by 2 bases, leaving 16 bases between them. The CDR3 has 15 amino acids. CDR3 sequence reads: CASRPGLTGNYGYTF. CDR3 in DNA: TGTGCCAGTAGGCCAGGCCTTACAGGGAACTATGGCTACACCTTC. Combining the CDR3 with reference TRBV19 and TRBJ1-2 gives the whole variable domain DGGITQSPKYLFRKEGQNVTLSCEQNLNHDAMYWYRQDPGQGLRLIYYSQIVNDFQKGDIAEGYSVSREKKESFPLTVTSAQKNPTAFYLCASRPGLTGNYGYTFGSGTRLTVV.

This chain joins TRBV5-4 and TRBJ2-3; D gene ambiguous. The germline V gene encodes CDR1 SGHNT and CDR2 YYREEE (reference sequence). The CDR3 has 14 residues. V was shortened by 0 bases and J by 5 bases, with 10 bases between the two germline ends. As DNA, the CDR3 is TGTGCCAGCAGCTTGGGTTTGCGTGGAGATACGCAGTATTTT. As protein: CASSLGLRGDTQYF.

V and J are TRBV10-1 and TRBJ2-1; D ambiguous. CDR1 and CDR2 from the germline V gene are WNHNN and SYGVQD (reference sequence). The CDR3 length is 17 residues. Trimming cost V 5 bases and J 0 bases, with 17 bases left between them. The CDR3 spells CASSPSLVRSSYNEQFF. Here the CDR3 DNA reads TGCGCCAGCAGTCCTAGTTTGGTAAGGAGCTCCTACAATGAGCAGTTCTTC.

V gene TRBV7-6 combines with J gene TRBJ2-1; 9 bases fit TRBD1. This CDR3 region has 15 residues. Per germline, CDR1 SGHVS and CDR2 FNYEAQ. V shed 8 bases, J shed 7 bases, and the junction held 12 bases outside the gene matches. Here the CDR3 DNA reads TGTGCCAGCTTCCATGCCGGGACAGGGAAGAATGAGCAGTTCTTC. Its protein is CASFHAGTGKNEQFF.

This chain connects TRBV7-9 to TRBJ2-1; TRBD2 matches 10 bases. The CDR3 consists of 16 residues. J gave up 2 bases and V 2 bases, and 3 bases lay outside the gene matches. Germline CDR1 and CDR2: SEHNR and FQNEAQ (reference sequence). Here the CDR3 reads CASSLYGLAAYNEQFF. The CDR3 DNA reads TGTGCCAGCAGCTTATACGGACTAGCGGCCTACAATGAGCAGTTCTTC.

This sequence joins TRBV15 and TRBJ2-3; D gene uncertain. Germline CDR1 and CDR2: LNHNV and YYDKDF (reference sequence). V lost 0 bases, J lost 4 bases, and 14 bases lay in between. This CDR3 contains 16 residues. The CDR3 loop is CATSRDLVRRSDTQYF. CDR3 in DNA: TGTGCCACCAGCAGAGATCTCGTCCGCCGCTCAGATACGCAGTATTTT. Full variable domain (remainder filled in from reference TRBV15 and TRBJ2-3): DAMVIQNPRYQVTQFGKPVTLSCSQTLNHNVMYWYQQKSSQAPKLLFHYYDKDFNNEADTPDNFQSRRPNTSFCFLDIRSPGLGDTAMYLCATSRDLVRRSDTQYFGPGTRLTVL.